This entry is about one T cell receptor (beta chain). The entry originates in a study of blood T cell repertoires in COVID-19. Study background: Collection of acute and convalescent COVID-19 samples took place in the United States, Italy and Spain.

CDR1 is SGHVS, CDR2 FQNEAQ, per germline. With 5 bases clipped from V and 0 bases from J, the junction kept 5 bases outside the gene matches. The CDR3 spans 15 residues. Sequencing was performed with immunoSEQ multiplex PCR; in TCRdb, only in-frame clones are kept and a portion is missing. The sample lists about 280,000 clones, 88% occurring once. Residents of about two dozen US areas, aged about 18 to 89 years, made up the participants. The chain combines TRBV7-8 with TRBJ2-5; 8 nucleotides agree with TRBD2. The receptor was derived from a woman aged 55-70 years in a cohort exposed to, infected with or recovered from COVID-19 (not recorded which). Sample: PBMCs or T cells enriched from blood (not recorded which). The CDR3 DNA reads TGTGCCAGCAGCCCCGAGCGGGAGTACCAAGAGACCCAGTACTTC. It codes for CASSPEREYQETQYF.